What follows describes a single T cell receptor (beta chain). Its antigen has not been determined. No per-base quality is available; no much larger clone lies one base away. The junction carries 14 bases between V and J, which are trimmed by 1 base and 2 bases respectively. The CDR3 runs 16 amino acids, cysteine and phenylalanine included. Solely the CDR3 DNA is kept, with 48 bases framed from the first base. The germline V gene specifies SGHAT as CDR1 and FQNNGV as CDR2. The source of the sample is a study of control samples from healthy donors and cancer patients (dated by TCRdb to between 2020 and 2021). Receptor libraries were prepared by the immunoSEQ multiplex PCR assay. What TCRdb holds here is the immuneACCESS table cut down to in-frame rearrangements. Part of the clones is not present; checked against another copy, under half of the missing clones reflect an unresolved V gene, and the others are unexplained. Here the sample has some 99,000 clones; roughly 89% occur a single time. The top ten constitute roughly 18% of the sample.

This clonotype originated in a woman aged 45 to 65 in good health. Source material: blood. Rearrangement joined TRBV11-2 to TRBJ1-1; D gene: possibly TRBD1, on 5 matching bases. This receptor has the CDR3 CASSLGSYRLNTEAFF. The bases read TGTGCCAGCAGCTTAGGGTCGTACAGGCTAAACACTGAAGCTTTCTTT.